This T cell receptor (beta chain) was profiled in a study of beta chain features in type 1 diabetes. Remarks on this clone: Antigen unknown.

Germline-derived CDR1 and CDR2 are SNHLY and FYNNEI. This CDR3 spans 11 amino acids. Trimming took 5 bases from V and 4 from J, leaving 3 bases between them. General observations from the study: Patients' naive, central memory and regulatory TCRB repertoires appeared more alike than those of healthy donors.

The sequenced template was cDNA made from the entire isolated RNA. Here immunoSEQ multiplex PCR was the method, and the copy in TCRdb shows in-frame clones only, minus some. Altogether some 150,000 clones are present, around 10% being singletons, with the ten largest covering about 2.1%. This sequence was found in a man aged 18 to 35 in good health. This chain connects TRBV2 to TRBJ2-1; no clear D gene. The specimen sequenced was central memory CD4+ T cells from blood. CDR3 amino acids: CASSPYNEQFF. The DNA for the CDR3 is TGTGCCAGCAGTCCATACAATGAGCAGTTCTTC.